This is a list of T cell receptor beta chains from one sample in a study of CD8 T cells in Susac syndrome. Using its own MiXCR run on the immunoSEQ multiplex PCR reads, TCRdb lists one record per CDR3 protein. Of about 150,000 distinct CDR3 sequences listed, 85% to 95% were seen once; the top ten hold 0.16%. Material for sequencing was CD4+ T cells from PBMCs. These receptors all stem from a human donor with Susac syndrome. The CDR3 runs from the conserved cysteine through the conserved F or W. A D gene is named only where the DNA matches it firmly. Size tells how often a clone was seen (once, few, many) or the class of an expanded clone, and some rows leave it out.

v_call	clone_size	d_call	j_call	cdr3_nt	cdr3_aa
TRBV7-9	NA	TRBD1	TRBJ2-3	TGTGCCAGCAGGCGGGGACAGGGGGGCACAGATACGCAGTATTTT	CASRRGQGGTDTQYF
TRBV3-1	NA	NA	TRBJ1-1	TGTGCCAGCAGCCAAGGCCACGGGACTGAAGCTTTCTTT	CASSQGHGTEAFF
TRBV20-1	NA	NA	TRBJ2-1	TGCAGTGCTAGAGAGTCGGCCCCGGACAGCTACAATGAGCAGTTCTTC	CSARESAPDSYNEQFF
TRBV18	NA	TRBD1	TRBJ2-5	TGTGCCAGCTCACCCAGGACAACGATGGGCAGGGGGAACCAAGAGACCCAGTACTTC	CASSPRTTMGRGNQETQYF
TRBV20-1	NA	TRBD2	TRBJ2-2	TGCAGTGCCCGAGCGGGAGCGAACACCGGGGAGCTGTTTTTT	CSARAGANTGELFF
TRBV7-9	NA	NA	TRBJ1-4	TGTGCCAGCAGCGACCGGGACCCCGGTCAAAACTGGGTGTTTTTT	CASSDRDPGQNWVFF
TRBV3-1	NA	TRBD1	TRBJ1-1	TGTGCCAGCAGCCAAAGGCCCGGGACAGGGTCGGCTTTCTTT	CASSQRPGTGSAFF
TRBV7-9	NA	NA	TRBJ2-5	TGTGCCAGCAGCTTAAGACGGGGGCCAAATGAGGAGACCCAGTACTTC	CASSLRRGPNEETQYF
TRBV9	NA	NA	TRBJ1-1	TGTGCCAGCAGCGTAGCCCCGTCCAGTATAGGAACTGAAGCTTTCTTT	CASSVAPSSIGTEAFF
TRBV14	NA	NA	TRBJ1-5	TGTGCCAGCAGCCAAAATCCGAAGGGCCCCAATCAGCCCCAGCATTTT	CASSQNPKGPNQPQHF
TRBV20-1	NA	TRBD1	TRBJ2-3	TGCAGTGCCGGGACAGGGGGCACAGATACGCAGTATTTT	CSAGTGGTDTQYF
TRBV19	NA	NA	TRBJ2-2	TGTGCCAGTACCCACACCGGGGAGCTGTTTTTT	CASTHTGELFF
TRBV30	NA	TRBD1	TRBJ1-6	TGTGCCTGGGAACGCACAGGGGTAGGTTCACCCCTCCACTTT	CAWERTGVGSPLHF
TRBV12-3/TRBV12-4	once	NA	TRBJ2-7	TGTGCCAGCAGTTCTCTCCAAGGCGGCTACGAGCAGTACTTC	CASSSLQGGYEQYF
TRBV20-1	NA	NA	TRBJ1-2	TGCAGTGCTAGAGACCCCTGGGGAGGGAACTATGGCTACACCTTC	CSARDPWGGNYGYTF
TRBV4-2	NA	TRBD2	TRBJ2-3	TGTGCCAGCAGCCAAGTGGGGTCTAGCGGGGCCCACGATACGCAGTATTTT	CASSQVGSSGAHDTQYF
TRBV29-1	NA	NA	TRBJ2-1	TGCAGCCTGGGGGGCTCCTACAATGAGCAGTTCTTC	CSLGGSYNEQFF
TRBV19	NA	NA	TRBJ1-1	TGTGCCAGTAGTCTCAGGAGACAGTCGGGAACTGAAGCTTTCTTT	CASSLRRQSGTEAFF
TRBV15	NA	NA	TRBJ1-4	TGTGCCACCAGCAGTGACGGGATTTATACAACTAATGAAAAACTGTTTTTT	CATSSDGIYTTNEKLFF
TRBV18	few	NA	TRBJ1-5	TGTGCCAGCTCACCGACAGGAGATCCTAATCAGCCCCAGCATTTT	CASSPTGDPNQPQHF
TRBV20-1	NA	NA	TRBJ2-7	TGCAGTGCCCCGGGACGGAACTCCTACGAGCAGTACTTC	CSAPGRNSYEQYF
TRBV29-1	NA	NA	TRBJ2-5	TGCAGCGTTGATGGCAGGGAAGAGACCCAGTACTTC	CSVDGREETQYF
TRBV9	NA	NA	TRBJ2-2	TGTGCCAGCAGCGTAGACATCACCGGGGAGCTGTTTTTT	CASSVDITGELFF
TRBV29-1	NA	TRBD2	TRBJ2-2	TGCAGCGGTCGGACTAGCGTGGGCGGGGAGCTGTTTTTT	CSGRTSVGGELFF
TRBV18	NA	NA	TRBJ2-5	TGTGCCAGCTCACCACTTGGGGCGAAGGGGGAGACCCAGTACTTC	CASSPLGAKGETQYF
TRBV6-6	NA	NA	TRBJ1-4	TGTGCCAGCAGCGATCAGGAGACTAATGAAAAACTGTTTTTT	CASSDQETNEKLFF